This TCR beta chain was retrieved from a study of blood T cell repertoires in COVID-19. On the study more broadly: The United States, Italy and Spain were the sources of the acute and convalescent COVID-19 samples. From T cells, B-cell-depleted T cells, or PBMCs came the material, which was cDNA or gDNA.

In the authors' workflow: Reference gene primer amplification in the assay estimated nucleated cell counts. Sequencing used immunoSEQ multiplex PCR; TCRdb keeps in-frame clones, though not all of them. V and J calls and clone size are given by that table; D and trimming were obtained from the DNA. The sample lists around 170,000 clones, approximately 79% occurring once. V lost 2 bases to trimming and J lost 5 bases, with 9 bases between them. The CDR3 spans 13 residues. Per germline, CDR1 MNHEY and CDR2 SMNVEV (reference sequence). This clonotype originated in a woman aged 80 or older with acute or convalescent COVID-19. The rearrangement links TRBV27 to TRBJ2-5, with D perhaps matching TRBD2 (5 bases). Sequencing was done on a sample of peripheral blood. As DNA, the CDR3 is TGTGCCAGCAGTTTAAGCGGATACGAGACCCAGTACTTC. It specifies CASSLSGYETQYF.